The 15 T cell receptor beta chains below were found in one sample sequenced in a study of Graves' ophthalmopathy and Graves' hyperthyroidism. Investigators amplified TCR beta CDR3 regions from RNA transcripts. Amplification began with first-round RT-PCR using HTBI primers, then second-round multiplex PCR was performed. From the multiplex PCR reads, TCRdb called clonotypes with MiXCR, one entry per CDR3 protein. The table includes roughly 350,000 distinct CDR3 sequences, 17% detected once. Source material: peripheral blood. The receptors stem from an adult woman with stable Graves' hyperthyroidism.

This clonotype has ten or more counts. This rearrangement joins TRBV24-1 to TRBJ2-5, with TRBD1 matching over 7 bases. Trimming removed 4 bases from V and 1 base from J; junction bases left unmatched: 8. Germline values: CDR1 KGHDR, CDR2 SFDVKD. The CDR3 consists of 16 residues. CDR3 sequence reads: CATSDQLRQGQETQYF. The CDR3 DNA reads as TGTGCCACCAGTGACCAGCTTCGACAGGGCCAAGAGACCCAGTACTTC.

This clonotype was counted many times. This sequence joins TRBV6-1 and TRBJ2-5, with a tentative D call TRBD1 (5 bases). V lost 1 base and J lost 2, with 11 bases in between. CDR1 and CDR2 (germline): MNHNS, SASEGT. The CDR3 covers 15 residues. This CDR3 reads CASSEEGRGQETQYF. The CDR3 DNA follows: TGTGCCAGCAGTGAAGAAGGAAGGGGACAAGAGACCCAGTACTTC.

This clonotype was observed at least ten times. The chain links TRBV5-5 to TRBJ1-2; D may be TRBD1 (5 bases). The germline V and J ends were trimmed by 0 bases and 2 bases, with 14 bases remaining between them. Germline assignment: CDR1 SGHKS and CDR2 YYEKEE (reference sequence). The CDR3 totals 16 residues. As DNA, the CDR3 is TGTGCCAGCAGCTTGGCCATGGGGCAGGGCAACTATGGCTACACCTTC. Amino acid sequence: CASSLAMGQGNYGYTF.

This clonotype was recorded many times. The chain couples TRBV28 to TRBJ1-1, with 10 positions matching TRBD1. The CDR3 is 17 residues long. Trimming took 2 bases from V and 3 from J; bases not matched to a gene: 9. Germline CDR1 reads MDHEN; CDR2 reads SYDVKM. The CDR3 region has the DNA TGTGCCAGCAGTTTAATGACAGGGGGCATAACCTACACTGAAGCTTTCTTT. Translating it yields CASSLMTGGITYTEAFF. The complete variable domain, with remaining parts taken from reference TRBV28 and TRBJ1-1, reads DVKVTQSSRYLVKRTGEKVFLECVQDMDHENMFWYRQDPGLGLRLIYFSYDVKMKEKGDIPEGYSVSREKKERFSLILESASTNQTSMYLCASSLMTGGITYTEAFFGQGTRLTVV.

Notes on this clonotype: Being one base from a much bigger clone, this may be a read error. The chain combines TRBV20-1 with TRBJ1-1; no reliable D call. Germline CDR1 reads DFQATT; CDR2 reads SNEGSKA (reference sequence). This CDR3 spans 13 amino acids. CDR3 bases: TGCAGTGCTAGAGAGGGTGCGGGTGCTGAAGTTTTCTTT. Translated, it gives CSAREGAGAEVFF.

The genes are TRBV11-2 and TRBJ2-7, with TRBD2 matching 13 bases. The trim removed 1 base at V and 3 bases at J, leaving 3 bases unmatched. Germline CDR1 SGHAT, CDR2 FQNNGV. This CDR3 is 16 amino acids long. The CDR3 sequence: CASSLVWTSGSYEQYF. The CDR3 DNA reads TGTGCCAGCAGCTTAGTCTGGACTAGCGGGAGCTACGAGCAGTACTTC.

This clonotype was picked up many times. This sequence joins TRBV4-1 and TRBJ1-3, with TRBD1 identical over 9 bases. Trimming took 3 bases from V and 4 from J; bases not matched to a gene: 7. The length of the CDR3 is 16 residues. CDR1 and CDR2 from the germline V gene are MGHRA and YSYEKL. The CDR3: CASSQPAGTGGNTIYF. The DNA for the CDR3 is TGCGCCAGCAGCCAGCCGGCCGGGACAGGGGGAAACACCATATATTTT.

A single count supports this clonotype. This rearrangement joins TRBV12-5 to TRBJ1-2; 9 nucleotides agree with TRBD1. J was trimmed by 12 bases and V by 4 bases; bases with no gene match: 3. The CDR3 extends over 11 amino acids. Germline lookup yields CDR1 LGHNT and CDR2 FRNRAP. CDR3 nucleotides: TGTGCTAGTGGTTCCGGACAGGGGCACACCTTC. Translating gives CASGSGQGHTF.

This clonotype occurred many times. This rearrangement joins TRBV12-5 to TRBJ1-1; D is unclear. Germline V gene data show CDR1 as LGHNT and CDR2 as FRNRAP. Deletions cut 2 bases from V and 6 bases from J, with 16 bases between. The CDR3 is 15 residues long. The CDR3 DNA reads TGTGCTAGTGGTTTGTATAAAGGGATTTTGGCTGAAGCTTTCTTT. It specifies CASGLYKGILAEAFF.

This clonotype was observed at least ten times. The chain carries TRBV27 and TRBJ2-2, with 8 bases matching TRBD1. V shed 3 bases, J shed 4 bases, and the junction held 16 bases outside the gene matches. The CDR3 length is 19 residues. Germline V gene sequence: CDR1 MNHEY, CDR2 SMNVEV (reference sequence). The chain's CDR3 is CASSLLRLRTGIATGELFF. Here the CDR3 DNA reads TGTGCCAGCAGTTTGTTGCGCCTCAGGACAGGGATAGCCACCGGGGAGCTGTTTTTT.

This clonotype has only a few counts. This rearrangement joins TRBV5-1 to TRBJ1-1; no firm D call. Germline lookup yields CDR1 SGHRS and CDR2 YFSETQ. The V and J ends lost 0 bases and 3 bases respectively, with 15 bases between them. This CDR3 has 16 amino acids. Here the CDR3 reads CASSLGLTNEYTEAFF. DNA of the CDR3: TGCGCCAGCAGCTTGGGACTTACGAACGAATACACTGAAGCTTTCTTT.

There are many counts of this clonotype. The chain couples TRBV7-9 to TRBJ2-7; the D gene is possibly TRBD1 (5 bases). Per germline, CDR1 SEHNR and CDR2 FQNEAQ (reference sequence). Trimming took 1 base from V and 3 from J, leaving 13 bases between them. The CDR3 runs to 15 residues. The CDR3 region has the DNA TGTGCCAGCAGCTTAGGGGCAGGGTTCAACTACGAGCAGTACTTC. Residues: CASSLGAGFNYEQYF.

This clonotype has more than one count but fewer than ten. The J gene is TRBJ2-7, the V gene TRBV4-2, with D possibly matching TRBD2 (6 bases). Germline V gene data show CDR1 as LGHNA and CDR2 as YNFKEQ. The V gene lost 1 base and the J gene lost 2 bases, with 15 bases spanning the gap. This CDR3 region has 16 residues. This CDR3 is CASSQVWSSGTYEQYF. CDR3 sequence (DNA): TGTGCCAGCAGCCAAGTCTGGAGTAGCGGAACCTACGAGCAGTACTTC.

This clonotype was seen many times. The chain employs TRBV24-1 and TRBJ1-2; 9 bases align to TRBD1. The CDR3 sequence is 13 residues long. V shed 9 bases, J shed 5 bases, and the junction held 6 bases outside the gene matches. Germline assignment: CDR1 KGHDR and CDR2 SFDVKD. The CDR3 protein is CATGRTGEYGYTF. The CDR3 nucleotides read TGTGCCACCGGACGGACAGGGGAATATGGCTACACCTTC.

This clonotype occurred many times. J is TRBJ1-1 and V is TRBV6-5; unclear D gene. The CDR3 has 12 residues. The V end lost 5 bases, the J end lost 7 bases, and 11 bases lay between the germline ends. Germline CDR1 reads MNHEY; CDR2 reads SVGAGI. The CDR3 DNA reads as TGTGCCAGCAGTCCTGGGGTGTTTGAAGCTTTCTTT. This sequence encodes CASSPGVFEAFF.